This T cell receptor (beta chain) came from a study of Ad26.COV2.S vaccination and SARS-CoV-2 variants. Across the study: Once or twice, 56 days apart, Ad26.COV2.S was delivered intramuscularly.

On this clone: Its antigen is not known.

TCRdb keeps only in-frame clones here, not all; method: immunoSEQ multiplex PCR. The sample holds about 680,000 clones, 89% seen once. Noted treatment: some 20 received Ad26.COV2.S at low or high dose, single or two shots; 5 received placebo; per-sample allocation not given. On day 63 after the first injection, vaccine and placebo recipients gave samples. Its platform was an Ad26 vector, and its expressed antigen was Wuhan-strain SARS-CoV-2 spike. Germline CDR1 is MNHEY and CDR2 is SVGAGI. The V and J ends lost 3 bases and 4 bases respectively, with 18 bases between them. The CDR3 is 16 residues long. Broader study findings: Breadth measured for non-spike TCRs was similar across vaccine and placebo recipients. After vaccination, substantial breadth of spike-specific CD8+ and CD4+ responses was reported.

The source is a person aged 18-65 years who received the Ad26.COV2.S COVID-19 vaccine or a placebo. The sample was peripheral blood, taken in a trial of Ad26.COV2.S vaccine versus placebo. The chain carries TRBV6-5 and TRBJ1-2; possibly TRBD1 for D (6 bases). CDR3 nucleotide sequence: TGTGCCAGCAGTTATGCCCCAGGGGAGGCTAGCTATGGCTACACCTTC. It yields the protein CASSYAPGEASYGYTF.